This TCR beta chain was found in a study of blood T cell repertoires in COVID-19. Study background: Whether acute or convalescent, the COVID-19 samples came from the United States, Italy and Spain.

In the original analysis: Quantification of nucleated cells was approximated via reference gene primer amplification. TCRdb keeps only in-frame clones here, not all; method: immunoSEQ multiplex PCR. V and J calls and clone size are copied from that table; D and trimming were computed from the DNA. The sample contains 110,000 to 150,000 clones, 90% of which appear only once. V gave up 5 bases and J gave up 4 bases, with 13 bases separating them. The CDR3 sequence is 15 residues long. The V gene's germline CDR1 is SGHDT and CDR2 YYEEEE. The sample consisted of peripheral blood. V gene TRBV5-6 combines with J gene TRBJ2-6; possible D gene TRBD2, 5 bases. This clonotype originated in a woman of 80 years or more with acute or convalescent COVID-19. CDR3 in amino acids: CASRAEGAGANVLTF. The DNA for the CDR3 is TGTGCCAGCAGAGCTGAGGGTGCCGGGGCCAACGTCCTGACTTTC.